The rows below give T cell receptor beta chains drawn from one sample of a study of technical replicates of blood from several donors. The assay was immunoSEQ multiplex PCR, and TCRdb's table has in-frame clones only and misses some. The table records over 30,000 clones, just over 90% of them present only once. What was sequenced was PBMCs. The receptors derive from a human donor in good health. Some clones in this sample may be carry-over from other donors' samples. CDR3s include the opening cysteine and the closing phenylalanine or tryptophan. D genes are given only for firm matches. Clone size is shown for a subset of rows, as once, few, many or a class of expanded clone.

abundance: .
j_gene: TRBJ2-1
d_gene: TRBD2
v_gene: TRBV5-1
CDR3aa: CASRDLAGEVHEQFF
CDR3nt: TGCGCCAGCCGAGACTTAGCGGGAGAAGTCCATGAGCAGTTCTTC

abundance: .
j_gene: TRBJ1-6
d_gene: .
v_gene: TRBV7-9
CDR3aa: CASSRAGRSSYNSPLHF
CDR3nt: TGTGCCAGCAGCCGAGCGGGGCGGAGCTCCTATAATTCACCCCTCCACTTT

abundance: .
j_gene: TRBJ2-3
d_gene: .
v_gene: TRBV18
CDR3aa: CASSRTTGPSGTDTQYF
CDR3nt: TGTGCCAGCTCACGTACGACCGGGCCTAGCGGCACAGATACGCAGTATTTT

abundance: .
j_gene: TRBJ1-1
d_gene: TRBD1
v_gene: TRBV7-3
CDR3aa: CASSLGPRGAGTEAFF
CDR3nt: TGTGCCAGCAGCTTAGGCCCCAGGGGGGCGGGCACTGAAGCTTTCTTT

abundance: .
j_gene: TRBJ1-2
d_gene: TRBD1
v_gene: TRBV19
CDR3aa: CASSIHATGGANYGYTF
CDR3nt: TGTGCCAGTAGTATCCACGCGACAGGGGGCGCGAACTATGGCTACACCTTC

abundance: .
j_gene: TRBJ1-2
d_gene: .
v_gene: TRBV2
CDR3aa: CASSDLPGVVSYGYTF
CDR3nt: TGTGCCAGCAGTGACCTCCCGGGGGTGGTATCCTATGGCTACACCTTC

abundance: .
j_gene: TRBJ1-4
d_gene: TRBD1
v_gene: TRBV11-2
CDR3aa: CASSLDRGQEKLFF
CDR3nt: TGTGCCAGCAGCCTAGACAGGGGTCAAGAAAAACTGTTTTTT

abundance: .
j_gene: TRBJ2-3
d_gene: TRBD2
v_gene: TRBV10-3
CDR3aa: CAIGPAGGPSKVQYF
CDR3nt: TGTGCCATCGGACCCGCGGGGGGCCCCTCGAAGGTGCAGTATTTT

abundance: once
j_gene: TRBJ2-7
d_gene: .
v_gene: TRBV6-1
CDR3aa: CASSLIRDTSYEQYF
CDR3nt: TGTGCCAGCAGCTTGATCCGGGACACCTCCTACGAGCAGTACTTC

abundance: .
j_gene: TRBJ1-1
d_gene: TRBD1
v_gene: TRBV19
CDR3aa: CASSLTGPNTEAFF
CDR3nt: TGTGCCAGTAGTTTGACAGGGCCGAACACTGAAGCTTTCTTT

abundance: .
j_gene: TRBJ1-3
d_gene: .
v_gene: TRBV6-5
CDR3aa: CASSYSRAKGGNTIYF
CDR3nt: TGTGCCAGCAGTTACTCGAGGGCCAAGGGAGGAAACACCATATATTTT

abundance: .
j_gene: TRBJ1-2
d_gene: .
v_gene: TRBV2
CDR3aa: CASSSLGRMGYGYTF
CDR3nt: TGTGCCAGCAGTTCTCTCGGGAGGATGGGCTATGGCTACACCTTC

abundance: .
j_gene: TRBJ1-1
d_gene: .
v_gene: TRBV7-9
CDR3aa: CASSLGSLTEAFF
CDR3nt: TGTGCCAGCAGCTTAGGTAGCCTCACTGAAGCTTTCTTT

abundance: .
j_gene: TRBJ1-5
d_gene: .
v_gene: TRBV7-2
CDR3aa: CASQRLAAQHSNQPQHF
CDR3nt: TGTGCCAGCCAAAGGTTAGCGGCGCAGCATAGCAATCAGCCCCAGCATTTT

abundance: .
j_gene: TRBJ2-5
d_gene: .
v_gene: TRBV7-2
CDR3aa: CASSLGASGETQYF
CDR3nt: TGTGCCAGCAGCTTAGGAGCCTCGGGGGAGACCCAGTACTTC

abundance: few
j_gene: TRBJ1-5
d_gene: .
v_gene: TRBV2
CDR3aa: CASRRQNNQPQHF
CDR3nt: TGTGCCAGCAGACGACAGAACAATCAGCCCCAGCATTTT

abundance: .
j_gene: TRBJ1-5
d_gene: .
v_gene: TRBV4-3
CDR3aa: CASSQDSGHF
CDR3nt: TGCGCCAGCAGCCAAGATTCAGGGCATTTT

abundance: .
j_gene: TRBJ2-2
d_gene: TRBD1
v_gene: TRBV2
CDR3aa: CASSRGTANTRELFF
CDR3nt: TGTGCCAGCAGTCGTGGGACAGCCAACACCAGAGAGCTGTTTTTT

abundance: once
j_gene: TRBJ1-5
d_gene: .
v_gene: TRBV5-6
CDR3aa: CASNRGGNQPQHF
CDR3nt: TGTGCCAGCAACCGGGGTGGCAATCAGCCCCAGCATTTT

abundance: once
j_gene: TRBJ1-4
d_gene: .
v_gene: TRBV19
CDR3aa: CASSTQGQNEKLFF
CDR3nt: TGTGCCAGTAGTACTCAGGGACAAAATGAAAAACTGTTTTTT

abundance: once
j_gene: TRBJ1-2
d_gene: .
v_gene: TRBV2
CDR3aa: CASSVQGAANYGYTF
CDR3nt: TGTGCCAGCAGTGTGCAGGGCGCAGCTAACTATGGCTACACCTTC

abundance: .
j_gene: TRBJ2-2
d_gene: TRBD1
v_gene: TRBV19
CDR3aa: CASGGLGTGQGTSYRGTGELFF
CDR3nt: TGTGCCAGTGGGGGGTTGGGCACGGGACAGGGGACGAGCTATCGAGGCACCGGGGAGCTGTTTTTT

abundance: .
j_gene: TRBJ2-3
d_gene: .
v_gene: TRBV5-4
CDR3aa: CASSLPRHTDTQYF
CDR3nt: TGTGCCAGCAGCTTGCCTAGGCACACAGATACGCAGTATTTT

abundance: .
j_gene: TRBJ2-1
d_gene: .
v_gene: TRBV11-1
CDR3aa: CASSFSQRGFRYNEQFF
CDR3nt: TGTGCCAGCAGCTTTTCTCAGAGGGGGTTCAGGTACAATGAGCAGTTCTTC

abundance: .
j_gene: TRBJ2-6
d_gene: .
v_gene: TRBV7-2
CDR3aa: CASSLVGHRSGANVLTF
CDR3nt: TGTGCCAGCAGCTTAGTGGGCCATAGATCTGGGGCCAACGTCCTGACTTTC

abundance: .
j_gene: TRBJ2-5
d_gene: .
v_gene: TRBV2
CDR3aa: CASSVAGSYQETQYF
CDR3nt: TGTGCCAGCAGTGTGGCGGGATCATACCAAGAGACCCAGTACTTC

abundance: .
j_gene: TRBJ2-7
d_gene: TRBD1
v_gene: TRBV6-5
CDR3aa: CASRLGQGTYEQYF
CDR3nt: TGTGCCAGCAGATTGGGACAGGGGACCTACGAGCAGTACTTC

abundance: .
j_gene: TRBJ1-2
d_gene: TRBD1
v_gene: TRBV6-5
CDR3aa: CASSSRQGAFYEGYTF
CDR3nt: TGTGCCAGCAGTTCCCGACAGGGGGCCTTCTATGAGGGCTACACCTTC

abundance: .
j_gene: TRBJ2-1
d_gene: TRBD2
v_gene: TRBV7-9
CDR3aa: CASSETSGNYNEQFF
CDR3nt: TGTGCCAGCAGCGAAACTAGCGGGAACTACAATGAGCAGTTCTTC

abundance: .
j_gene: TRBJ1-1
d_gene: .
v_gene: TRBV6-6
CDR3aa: CASSYSSGGTEAFF
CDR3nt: TGTGCCAGCAGTTACTCATCTGGGGGGACTGAAGCTTTCTTT

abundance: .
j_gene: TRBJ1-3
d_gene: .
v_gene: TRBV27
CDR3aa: CASTTAGGGNTIYF
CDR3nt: TGTGCCAGCACCACGGCAGGCGGGGGAAACACCATATATTTT